The 16 T cell receptor beta chains given below trace back to one sample, sequenced in a study of Graves' ophthalmopathy and Graves' hyperthyroidism (dated by TCRdb to the late 2010s). The sequencer listed for this sample is Illumina HiSeq 2000. For repertoire sequencing, the TCR beta CDR3 regions were amplified from RNA transcripts. The first round was an RT-PCR using HTBI primers with the Qiagen OneStep RT-PCR kit, and this first round was followed by a second-round multiplex PCR, then size selection and purification. TCRdb cleaned the public reads at Q25 with fastp, built clones with MiXCR and kept in-frame beta chains. All rows with the same CDR3 protein become a single entry with the most common DNA and genes. Within this sample are 680,000 or so distinct CDR3 sequences, with over 20% of them counted one time only. The ten largest clones capture approximately 7.7% of the sample. The sample taken for sequencing was peripheral blood. The receptors derive from a woman in her late teens or twenties with stable Graves' hyperthyroidism. Some clones in this sample may be carry-over from other donors' samples. Donor details come from another sample of the same person, matched by shared clones.

This clonotype came up a few times. The rearrangement uses TRBV11-3 and TRBJ2-7; no definite D call. This CDR3 comprises 15 residues. The V gene lost 2 bases and the J gene lost 3 bases, with 14 bases spanning the gap. The germline V gene encodes CDR1 SGHNT and CDR2 YENEEA. CDR3 bases: TGTGCCAGCAGCTTATTCGGGCAGGAGATCTACGAGCAGTACTTC. Its protein product is CASSLFGQEIYEQYF.

The rearrangement joins TRBV6-1 to TRBJ1-1; 8 bases are a match to TRBD1. V lost 8 bases to trimming and J lost 1 base; unmatched junction nucleotides: 6. The CDR3 spans 14 residues. Germline assignment: CDR1 MNHNS and CDR2 SASEGT. CDR3 residues: CASGKTGENTEAFF. The CDR3 nucleotides are TGTGCCAGCGGTAAGACAGGGGAGAACACTGAAGCTTTCTTT.

This clonotype showed up many times. The V call is TRBV11-2, the J call TRBJ2-7; 11 bases fit TRBD2. V lost 9 bases to trimming and J lost 0 bases; unmatched junction nucleotides: 4. Looked up from germline, CDR1 is SGHAT and CDR2 is FQNNGV. There are 14 residues in the CDR3. The CDR3 region is CASELAGDSYEQYF. The DNA of the CDR3 is TGTGCCAGTGAACTAGCGGGAGACTCCTACGAGCAGTACTTC.

This rearrangement joins TRBV30 to TRBJ2-7; TRBD2 might be the D (6 bases). The CDR3 length is 17 residues. Per germline, CDR1 GTSNPN and CDR2 SVGIG (reference sequence). Trimming left V 1 base short and J 4 bases short, with 23 bases between. CDR3 region: CAWSDGDRGSTLYEQYF. The DNA of the CDR3 is TGTGCCTGGAGTGATGGGGATCGGGGGTCCACGCTGTACGAGCAGTACTTC. Together with reference TRBV30 and TRBJ2-7, the CDR3 gives the full variable domain: SQTIHQWPATLVQPVGSPLSLECTVEGTSNPNLYWYRQAAGRGLQLLFYSVGIGQISSEVPQNLSASRPQDRQFILSSKKLLLSDSGFYLCAWSDGDRGSTLYEQYFGPGTRLTVT.

In this sample, this clonotype turned up once. The V gene is TRBV10-3, the J gene TRBJ1-5; tentative D call: TRBD1 (5 bases). V shed 2 bases and J shed 2 bases, with 10 bases lying between them. Germline V gene data show CDR1 as ENHRY and CDR2 as SYGVKD. CDR3 size: 15 residues. In DNA form, the CDR3 reads TGTGCCATCAGTGAGCTGTGGGGGGGCAATCAGCCCCAGCATTTT. Translation gives CAISELWGGNQPQHF.

This clonotype is a singleton in its sample. V gene TRBV12-3 or TRBV12-4 combines with J gene TRBJ2-2; D may be TRBD2 (5 bases). Trimming pared 0 bases from V and 7 bases from J, leaving 15 bases between. The CDR3 has 16 amino acids. The CDR3 DNA reads TGTGCCAGCAGTTTAGCTCCGCCGGGGTATATCGGGGAGCTGTTTTTT. This sequence encodes CASSLAPPGYIGELFF.

The chain joins TRBV6-1 to TRBJ1-2; D remains unclear. Trimming left V 6 bases short and J 3 bases short, with 14 bases between. Looked up from germline, CDR1 is MNHNS and CDR2 is SASEGT. CDR3 length equals 14 residues. The CDR3 reads CASSALSGDYGYTF. CDR3 DNA: TGTGCCAGCAGCGCTCTGAGTGGCGACTATGGCTACACCTTC.

The chain uses TRBV28 and TRBJ2-7, with 7 bases that match TRBD1. This CDR3 has 13 amino acids. Germline trimming cut 5 bases from V and 5 bases from J; bases unmatched to any gene: 6. CDR1 and CDR2 (germline): MDHEN, SYDVKM. Here the CDR3 DNA reads TGTGCCAGCAGTCCGCCGACAGGGCACGAGCAGTACTTC. The encoded protein is CASSPPTGHEQYF.

This clonotype occurred a few times. The rearrangement uses TRBV27 and TRBJ1-5; 8 nucleotides align to TRBD1. Trimming cost V 8 bases and J 3 bases; bases outside gene matches: 9. This CDR3 contains 15 residues. Germline V gene data show CDR1 as MNHEY and CDR2 as SMNVEV (reference sequence). The CDR3 bases are TGTGCCAGCGGAAGCCAGACAGGGGACAATCAGCCCCAGCATTTT. Its protein product is CASGSQTGDNQPQHF.

This clonotype appeared many times. V usage is TRBV11-3 and J usage is TRBJ1-2, with TRBD1 as a possible D gene (5 bases). Germline values: CDR1 SGHNT, CDR2 YENEEA. The CDR3 is 15 residues long. Trimming removed 1 base from V and 3 bases from J, with 12 bases in between. CDR3 protein: CASSLAGPGDYGYTF. CDR3 DNA: TGTGCCAGCAGCTTAGCGGGGCCCGGTGACTATGGCTACACCTTC.

At least ten counts were recorded for this clonotype. This chain joins TRBV12-3 or TRBV12-4 and TRBJ2-7; 8 positions match TRBD1. The CDR3 consists of 14 residues. Unmatched junction bases numbered 10, after V lost 5 bases and J lost 7 bases. DNA for the CDR3: TGTGCCAGCAGTCTGACAGGGGCCCCAAGGGAGCAGTACTTC. Translation gives CASSLTGAPREQYF.

This clonotype showed up just a few times. The gene calls are TRBV30 and TRBJ1-2; TRBD1 aligns across 10 bases. The CDR3 length is 14 residues. The V and J ends lost 2 bases and 7 bases, in that order; junction bases with no gene match: 7. Germline V gene sequence: CDR1 GTSNPN, CDR2 SVGIG (reference sequence). CDR3 DNA sequence: TGTGCCTGGAGTACCGGACAGGGGGAAGCTGGCTACACCTTC. It translates to CAWSTGQGEAGYTF.

Ten or more counts support this clonotype. This chain uses TRBV6-5 with TRBJ1-2; D is uncertain. The germline V gene has CDR1 MNHEY and CDR2 SVGAGI. Trimming stripped 6 bases from V and 4 bases from J, with 9 bases between. CDR3 length: 12 amino acids. DNA of the CDR3: TGTGCCAGCAGCCACGATAGCTATGGCTACACCTTC. This encodes CASSHDSYGYTF.

In this sample, this clonotype turned up many times. This sequence joins TRBV20-1 and TRBJ2-7; no clear D. Germline V gene sequence: CDR1 DFQATT, CDR2 SNEGSKA (reference sequence). The CDR3 runs to 13 residues. V lost 5 bases to trimming and J lost 7 bases, with 18 bases between them. CDR3: CSAPDPDSREQYF. CDR3 DNA: TGCAGTGCTCCCGACCCTGATTCGAGGGAGCAGTACTTC.

At least ten counts were recorded for this clonotype. The chain has TRBV4-1 and TRBJ2-7; D may correspond to TRBD1 or TRBD2 (6 bases each). The germline V gene encodes CDR1 MGHRA and CDR2 YSYEKL. CDR3 length: 15 amino acids. Trimming removed 4 bases from V and 2 bases from J, with 15 bases in between. The CDR3 nucleotides are TGCGCCAGCAGCCGGAATCCGGGGGCGGCCTACGAGCAGTACTTC. It specifies CASSRNPGAAYEQYF.

This clonotype was detected ten times or more. The gene calls are TRBV28 and TRBJ2-7; no definite D call. Looked up from germline, CDR1 is MDHEN and CDR2 is SYDVKM. This CDR3 contains 15 residues. Trimming shortened V by 2 bases and J by 0 bases, and 11 bases separated the two germline ends. CDR3 sequence reads: CASSLRAQPSYEQYF. The CDR3, as DNA: TGTGCCAGCAGTTTACGTGCGCAACCCTCCTACGAGCAGTACTTC. Variable domain in full (rest from reference TRBV28 and TRBJ2-7): DVKVTQSSRYLVKRTGEKVFLECVQDMDHENMFWYRQDPGLGLRLIYFSYDVKMKEKGDIPEGYSVSREKKERFSLILESASTNQTSMYLCASSLRAQPSYEQYFGPGTRLTVT.